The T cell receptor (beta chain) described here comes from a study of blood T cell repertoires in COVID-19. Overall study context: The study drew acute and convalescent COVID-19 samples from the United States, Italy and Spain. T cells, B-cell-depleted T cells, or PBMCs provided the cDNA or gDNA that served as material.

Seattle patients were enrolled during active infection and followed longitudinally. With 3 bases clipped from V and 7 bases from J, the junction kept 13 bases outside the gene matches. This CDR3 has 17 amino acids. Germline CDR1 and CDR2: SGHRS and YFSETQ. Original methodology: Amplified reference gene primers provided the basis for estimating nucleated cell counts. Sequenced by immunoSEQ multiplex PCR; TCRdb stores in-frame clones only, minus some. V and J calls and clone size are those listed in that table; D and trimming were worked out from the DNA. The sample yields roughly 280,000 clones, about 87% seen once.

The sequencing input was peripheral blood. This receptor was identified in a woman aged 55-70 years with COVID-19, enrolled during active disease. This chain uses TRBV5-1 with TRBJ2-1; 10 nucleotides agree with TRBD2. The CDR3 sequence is CASSYQTPGLAFNEQFF. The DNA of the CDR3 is TGCGCCAGCAGCTACCAGACTCCGGGACTAGCGTTTAATGAGCAGTTCTTC.